The rows below give T cell receptor beta chains drawn from one sample of a study of graft-versus-host responses after intestinal transplantation. The antigens these receptors bind are not known. The protocol was immunoSEQ multiplex PCR, while the TCRdb copy is restricted to in-frame clones and leaves out a portion. The sample records 80,000 to 95,000 clones, about 85% being singletons. This material consisted of unstimulated CD4+ T cells sorted from spleen or lymph node cells, taken before transplant. The receptors were gathered from a human donor who was the organ donor for an intestinal transplant. Both conserved end residues are part of each CDR3. Fields, in order: clone size, D gene, J gene, V gene, CDR3 protein, CDR3 DNA. A D gene is named only where the DNA matches it firmly. Size tells how often a clone was seen (once, few, many) or the class of an expanded clone, and some rows leave it out.

size: NA; D: NA; J: TRBJ1-5; V: TRBV5-1; CDR3: CASSLGVSSDQPQHF; DNA: TGCGCCAGCAGCTTGGGTGTCTCTTCCGATCAGCCCCAGCATTTT
size: once; D: NA; J: TRBJ2-7; V: TRBV5-1; CDR3: CASSLVVGSYEQYF; DNA: TGCGCCAGCAGCTTGGTCGTCGGGAGCTACGAGCAGTACTTC
size: NA; D: TRBD1; J: TRBJ1-2; V: TRBV28; CDR3: CASSPGDRKSYLYGYTF; DNA: TGTGCCAGCAGTCCTGGGGACAGGAAGTCCTACCTCTATGGCTACACCTTC
size: NA; D: NA; J: TRBJ1-2; V: TRBV7-6; CDR3: CASSLSLNYGYTF; DNA: TGTGCCAGCAGCTTAAGCCTTAACTATGGCTACACCTTC
size: NA; D: TRBD2; J: TRBJ2-7; V: TRBV7-2; CDR3: CASSLSPAGVYSEQYF; DNA: TGTGCCAGCAGCTTATCACCAGCGGGAGTTTACTCCGAGCAGTACTTC
size: NA; D: NA; J: TRBJ1-4; V: TRBV2; CDR3: CASSEALRGGEKLFF; DNA: TGTGCCAGCAGTGAAGCTCTAAGGGGCGGTGAAAAACTGTTTTTT
size: NA; D: TRBD2; J: TRBJ2-5; V: TRBV7-2; CDR3: CASSFYGREAGETQYF; DNA: TGTGCCAGCAGCTTCTACGGGCGGGAGGCTGGAGAGACCCAGTACTTC
size: NA; D: TRBD1; J: TRBJ1-5; V: TRBV28; CDR3: CASRTGGNQPQHF; DNA: TGTGCCAGCAGGACAGGGGGCAATCAGCCCCAGCATTTT
size: NA; D: TRBD2; J: TRBJ2-7; V: TRBV5-1; CDR3: CASSYREGPYEQYF; DNA: TGCGCCAGCAGCTACCGGGAGGGGCCCTACGAGCAGTACTTC
size: NA; D: NA; J: TRBJ2-7; V: TRBV7-2; CDR3: CASSLAGQEFSYEQYF; DNA: TGTGCCAGCAGCTTAGCGGGGCAGGAATTCTCCTACGAGCAGTACTTC
size: NA; D: TRBD2; J: TRBJ2-3; V: TRBV7-8; CDR3: CASSLLGLAGTTDTQYF; DNA: TGTGCCAGCAGCCTCCTTGGACTAGCGGGGACCACAGATACGCAGTATTTT
size: NA; D: NA; J: TRBJ2-2; V: TRBV5-1; CDR3: CASNPNSLTTGELFF; DNA: TGCGCCAGCAATCCCAATAGCCTCACCACCGGGGAGCTGTTTTTT
size: NA; D: NA; J: TRBJ2-2; V: TRBV7-9; CDR3: CASSGKTQRRGTGELFF; DNA: TGTGCCAGCAGCGGAAAGACACAACGCCGTGGGACCGGGGAGCTGTTTTTT
size: NA; D: NA; J: TRBJ2-2; V: TRBV7-9; CDR3: CASSLRGNTGELFF; DNA: TGTGCCAGCAGCTTAAGGGGAAACACCGGGGAGCTGTTTTTT
size: NA; D: NA; J: TRBJ1-2; V: TRBV7-2; CDR3: CASSLEAGPYGYTF; DNA: TGTGCCAGCAGCTTAGAGGCGGGGCCCTATGGCTACACCTTC
size: NA; D: TRBD2; J: TRBJ2-5; V: TRBV5-1; CDR3: CASSMPGLAGAETQYF; DNA: TGCGCCAGCAGCATGCCGGGACTAGCGGGAGCAGAGACCCAGTACTTC
size: NA; D: TRBD1; J: TRBJ2-2; V: TRBV2; CDR3: CARRTGNTGELFF; DNA: TGTGCCAGGAGGACAGGGAACACCGGGGAGCTGTTTTTT
size: NA; D: NA; J: TRBJ1-4; V: TRBV5-1; CDR3: CASRTSGSTNEKLFF; DNA: TGCGCCAGCAGAACGTCAGGGTCCACTAATGAAAAACTGTTTTTT
size: few; D: TRBD2; J: TRBJ2-1; V: TRBV4-3; CDR3: CASSQTSDYNEQFF; DNA: TGCGCCAGCAGCCAAACTAGCGACTACAATGAGCAGTTCTTC
size: NA; D: TRBD2; J: TRBJ2-1; V: TRBV6-4; CDR3: CASSDSSLAGTNEQFF; DNA: TGTGCCAGCAGTGACTCCTCGCTAGCGGGAACCAATGAGCAGTTCTTC
size: NA; D: NA; J: TRBJ1-4; V: TRBV4-2; CDR3: CASSLGPEGEKLFF; DNA: TGTGCCAGCAGCTTGGGGCCGGAGGGTGAAAAACTGTTTTTT
size: NA; D: TRBD2; J: TRBJ2-1; V: TRBV7-2; CDR3: CASSLRAGDGGEQFF; DNA: TGTGCCAGCAGCTTAAGAGCGGGGGACGGGGGTGAGCAGTTCTTC
size: NA; D: NA; J: TRBJ1-6; V: TRBV5-4; CDR3: CASSWSEEYNSPLHF; DNA: TGTGCCAGCAGCTGGAGTGAGGAGTATAATTCACCCCTCCACTTT
size: NA; D: TRBD2; J: TRBJ2-2; V: TRBV6-1; CDR3: CASSPRGRGGELFF; DNA: TGTGCCAGCAGTCCCCGTGGGAGGGGCGGGGAGCTGTTTTTT
size: NA; D: TRBD2; J: TRBJ2-3; V: TRBV5-1; CDR3: CASSLAGTSEDTQYF; DNA: TGCGCCAGCAGCTTGGCCGGGACTAGCGAGGATACGCAGTATTTT
size: NA; D: NA; J: TRBJ2-7; V: TRBV7-2; CDR3: CASSLGRGEQYF; DNA: TGTGCCAGCAGCTTAGGGAGAGGCGAGCAGTACTTC
size: NA; D: NA; J: TRBJ2-5; V: TRBV18; CDR3: CASSRGAEETQYF; DNA: TGTGCCAGCTCCCGTGGGGCTGAAGAGACCCAGTACTTC
size: NA; D: TRBD1; J: TRBJ2-1; V: TRBV5-5; CDR3: CASSLRTGLGNEQFF; DNA: TGTGCCAGCAGCTTGAGGACAGGCCTAGGGAATGAGCAGTTCTTC
size: once; D: NA; J: TRBJ1-3; V: TRBV19; CDR3: CASSTREPSGNTIYF; DNA: TGTGCCAGTAGTACGAGGGAACCCTCTGGAAACACCATATATTTT
size: few; D: NA; J: TRBJ1-3; V: TRBV27; CDR3: CVPVDLIQGLSGNTIYF; DNA: TGCGTGCCAGTTGACTTGATACAGGGCCTCTCTGGAAACACCATATATTTT
size: NA; D: TRBD1; J: TRBJ2-7; V: TRBV11-3; CDR3: CASSLGGDRGYEQYF; DNA: TGTGCCAGCAGCTTAGGTGGGGACAGGGGCTACGAGCAGTACTTC
size: few; D: TRBD2; J: TRBJ2-7; V: TRBV5-4; CDR3: CASGQPGGEQYF; DNA: TGTGCCAGCGGCCAACCGGGGGGTGAGCAGTACTTC
size: NA; D: TRBD2; J: TRBJ2-7; V: TRBV5-1; CDR3: CASSLGLAGLEQYF; DNA: TGCGCCAGCAGCTTGGGGCTAGCGGGTCTCGAGCAGTACTTC
size: NA; D: NA; J: TRBJ2-5; V: TRBV18; CDR3: CASSPAGYQETQYF; DNA: TGTGCCAGCTCACCCGCGGGGTACCAAGAGACCCAGTACTTC
size: once; D: TRBD2; J: TRBJ2-1; V: TRBV7-9; CDR3: CASSLRRGLVTGNEQFF; DNA: TGTGCCAGCAGCTTAAGGAGGGGACTAGTAACGGGCAATGAGCAGTTCTTC
size: NA; D: NA; J: TRBJ1-2; V: TRBV7-9; CDR3: CASSLRQEGPGGYTF; DNA: TGTGCCAGCAGCTTGAGGCAGGAGGGGCCGGGGGGCTACACCTTC
size: NA; D: NA; J: TRBJ2-1; V: TRBV19; CDR3: CASTRVGIQGANEQFF; DNA: TGTGCCAGTACTCGAGTCGGGATACAGGGAGCCAATGAGCAGTTCTTC
size: once; D: TRBD2; J: TRBJ2-1; V: TRBV7-2; CDR3: CASSTRGSGSGRNEQFF; DNA: TGTGCCAGCAGCACCCGGGGTAGCGGGAGCGGGCGGAATGAGCAGTTCTTC
size: NA; D: NA; J: TRBJ1-2; V: TRBV7-3; CDR3: CASSLTSNYGYTF; DNA: TGTGCCAGCAGCTTAACTAGTAACTATGGCTACACCTTC
size: NA; D: TRBD2; J: TRBJ2-3; V: TRBV16; CDR3: CASSQRASGSADTQYF; DNA: TGTGCCAGCAGCCAAAGGGCTAGCGGGAGCGCAGATACGCAGTATTTT
size: NA; D: TRBD1; J: TRBJ1-5; V: TRBV6-5; CDR3: CASRPDRGGNQPQHF; DNA: TGTGCCAGCAGACCCGACAGGGGTGGCAATCAGCCCCAGCATTTT
size: NA; D: TRBD2; J: TRBJ2-7; V: TRBV6-6; CDR3: CASSNSERGTYGQYF; DNA: TGTGCCAGCAGTAACTCCGAGCGGGGGACCTACGGGCAGTACTTC
size: NA; D: NA; J: TRBJ2-5; V: TRBV7-2; CDR3: CASSGGTQETQYF; DNA: TGTGCCAGCAGCGGTGGGACACAAGAGACCCAGTACTTC
size: NA; D: TRBD1; J: TRBJ2-3; V: TRBV7-2; CDR3: CASSFAGTGADTQYF; DNA: TGTGCCAGCAGCTTTGCCGGGACAGGGGCAGATACGCAGTATTTT
size: NA; D: NA; J: TRBJ1-1; V: TRBV25-1; CDR3: CASSERRGAREAFF; DNA: TGTGCCAGCAGTGAAAGGCGGGGAGCACGGGAAGCTTTCTTT
size: NA; D: TRBD1; J: TRBJ2-2; V: TRBV6-5; CDR3: CASSSSDRGLRELFF; DNA: TGTGCCAGCAGTTCCTCGGACAGGGGGCTTCGGGAGCTGTTTTTT
size: NA; D: NA; J: TRBJ1-6; V: TRBV9; CDR3: CASSVTGSSYNSPLHF; DNA: TGTGCCAGCAGCGTAACAGGGAGCTCCTATAATTCACCCCTCCACTTT
size: NA; D: TRBD2; J: TRBJ2-3; V: TRBV6-1; CDR3: CASSAISGGGKDTQYF; DNA: TGTGCCAGCAGTGCCATTAGCGGGGGCGGAAAGGATACGCAGTATTTT
size: few; D: NA; J: TRBJ2-3; V: TRBV28; CDR3: CASSFSGGTSTDTQYF; DNA: TGTGCCAGCAGTTTTTCGGGGGGCACTAGCACAGATACGCAGTATTTT
size: NA; D: TRBD1; J: TRBJ2-7; V: TRBV28; CDR3: CASSFLGTGAYEQYF; DNA: TGTGCCAGCAGTTTTCTGGGGACAGGGGCCTACGAGCAGTACTTC
size: NA; D: NA; J: TRBJ1-4; V: TRBV29-1; CDR3: CSVEEVGGEKLFF; DNA: TGCAGCGTTGAAGAAGTGGGGGGTGAAAAACTGTTTTTT
size: once; D: NA; J: TRBJ1-4; V: TRBV5-1; CDR3: CASSFSPNGEKLFF; DNA: TGCGCCAGCAGCTTTTCCCCCAACGGTGAAAAACTGTTTTTT
size: NA; D: NA; J: TRBJ2-7; V: TRBV1; CDR3: CTSSIQTGDPYEQYF; DNA: TGCACCAGCAGCATACAGACAGGGGACCCCTACGAGCAGTACTTC